The next 15 T cell receptor beta chains were all read from a single sample in a study of blood T cell repertoires in COVID-19. The repertoire was sequenced with immunoSEQ multiplex PCR; TCRdb's copy has only in-frame clones and lacks some. The sample has around 250,000 clones, less than 90% seen once. Sequencing was performed on peripheral blood. These receptors came from a man aged 60 to 75 with acute or convalescent COVID-19.

In its sample, this clone was seen a few times. The chain is built from TRBV15 and TRBJ1-5; 7 bases agree with TRBD1. Germline CDR1 LNHNV, CDR2 YYDKDF (reference sequence). Trimming cost V 0 bases and J 2 bases; bases outside gene matches: 4. The CDR3 covers 16 residues. CDR3 loop: CATSRERQGGNQPQHF. In DNA form, the CDR3 reads TGTGCCACCAGCAGAGAGCGACAGGGCGGCAATCAGCCCCAGCATTTT.

CDR3 coding DNA: TGTGCCAGCAGCCAACTTCCGGGGGAGAACACTGAAGCTTTCTTT. This encodes CASSQLPGENTEAFF. The gene calls are TRBV7-2 and TRBJ1-1; tentatively, D is TRBD1 (5 bases). Trimming pared 5 bases from V and 1 base from J, leaving 14 bases between. The germline gives CDR1 SGHTA, CDR2 FQGNSA. This CDR3 has 15 residues.

V usage is TRBV30 and J usage is TRBJ2-3; 14 nucleotides match TRBD2. CDR1 is GTSNPN and CDR2 is SVGIG in the germline V gene (reference sequence). The CDR3 contains 20 residues. V was clipped by 0 bases and J by 2 bases; unmatched bases: 13. CDR3 coding DNA: TGTGCCTGGAGTGTAGGTTTTCCCTGGACTAGCGGGAGGACCACAGATACGCAGTATTTT. It codes for CAWSVGFPWTSGRTTDTQYF.

This chain uses TRBV5-1 with TRBJ2-1, with 9 bases aligning to TRBD1. J lost 1 base, V lost 4 bases, and 3 bases had no gene match. The germline gives CDR1 SGHRS, CDR2 YFSETQ. CDR3 size: 15 residues. The CDR3 nucleotides read TGCGCCAGCAGCGCCGGGACAGGGTCCTACAATGAGCAGTTCTTC. This codes for CASSAGTGSYNEQFF.

The chain links TRBV28 to TRBJ1-4; D is uncertain. The CDR3 sequence is 16 residues long. Looked up from germline, CDR1 is MDHEN and CDR2 is SYDVKM. V was cut by 8 bases and J by 3 bases, with 19 bases left in between. The CDR3 bases are TGTGCCAGCCGCTCCCCCTCGTGGCAGTCTAATGAAAAACTGTTTTTT. Translating it yields CASRSPSWQSNEKLFF.

The V call is TRBV5-8, the J call TRBJ2-5; perhaps TRBD1 as D (6 bases). This CDR3 comprises 14 residues. Germline lookup yields CDR1 SGHTS and CDR2 YDEGEE. The V gene lost 4 bases and the J gene lost 1 base, with 11 bases spanning the gap. CDR3 in DNA: TGTGCCAGCAGCCACCGGACAGTCCAAGAGACCCAGTACTTC. It is translated as CASSHRTVQETQYF.

This chain uses TRBV9 with TRBJ1-5, with D perhaps TRBD1 (6 bases). There are 14 residues in the CDR3. Deletions cut 1 base from V and 2 bases from J, with 7 bases between. Germline V gene sequence: CDR1 SGDLS, CDR2 YYNGEE. CDR3: CASSVSGGNQPQHF. Written as DNA, the CDR3 is TGTGCCAGCAGCGTATCAGGGGGCAATCAGCCCCAGCATTTT.

The gene calls are TRBV30 and TRBJ2-2; D perhaps matches TRBD1 (5 bases). Germline V lookup: CDR1 GTSNPN, CDR2 SVGIG (reference sequence). The CDR3 totals 13 residues. V lost 6 bases and J 4 bases, leaving 12 bases between the germline ends. The CDR3 loop reads CACQRGGTGELFF. In nucleotides, the CDR3 is TGTGCCTGCCAAAGGGGTGGCACCGGGGAGCTGTTTTTT.

The rearrangement joins TRBV4-3 to TRBJ2-3; 7 bases agree with TRBD1. The CDR3 length is 15 residues. CDR1 and CDR2 from the germline V gene are LGHNA and YSLEER. V dropped 0 bases and J dropped 7; count of bases not matched to a gene: 7. The CDR3 nucleotides read TGCGCCAGCAGCCAAGAGGGACAGCCCCCAAATACGCAGTATTTT. It translates to CASSQEGQPPNTQYF.

The chain joins TRBV27 to TRBJ2-7, with D possibly TRBD2 on 6 matching bases. The germline V gene encodes CDR1 MNHEY and CDR2 SMNVEV (reference sequence). V lost 5 bases, J lost 7 bases, and 12 bases lay in between. The CDR3 spans 12 residues. The CDR3 sequence: CASSQVAGEQYF. The CDR3 region has the DNA TGTGCCAGCAGTCAAGTCGCGGGAGAGCAGTACTTC.

The DNA of the CDR3 is TGTGCCAGCAGTGACTCACGGACTAGCCAGCAGTTCTTC. Protein sequence: CASSDSRTSQQFF. The chain links TRBV6-4 to TRBJ2-1; 8 bases line up with TRBD2. The germline gives CDR1 MRHNA, CDR2 SNTAGT. This CDR3 comprises 13 residues. The J segment lost 11 bases and the V segment lost 0 bases, leaving 3 bases of the junction unmatched.

The chain is built from TRBV30 and TRBJ1-1; the match to TRBD1 covers 8 bases. The CDR3 length is 14 residues. Trimming took 3 bases from V and 5 from J; bases not matched to a gene: 8. From germline, CDR1 is GTSNPN and CDR2 SVGIG (reference sequence). The CDR3 DNA follows: TGTGCCTGGAGCCCCGGACAGGGTGGGACTGAAGCTTTCTTT. Amino acid sequence: CAWSPGQGGTEAFF.

The chain is built from TRBV28 and TRBJ2-7; 7 bases fit TRBD2. V lost 2 bases and J lost 0; bases outside the gene matches: 16. The V gene's germline CDR1 is MDHEN and CDR2 SYDVKM. The CDR3 totals 19 residues. The CDR3 DNA reads as TGTGCCAGCAGTTTACAAGATGTAATAGCGGGCAGGAGCTCCTACGAGCAGTACTTC. Translated, it gives CASSLQDVIAGRSSYEQYF.

The rearrangement links TRBV4-3 to TRBJ2-4; D might be TRBD2 (6 bases). V was clipped by 4 bases and J by 5 bases, with 9 bases between them. The CDR3 runs to 13 residues. CDR1 and CDR2 from the germline V gene are LGHNA and YSLEER. The CDR3 DNA is TGCGCCAGCAGCCCGGGCGGGGAAAACATTCAGTACTTC. This sequence encodes CASSPGGENIQYF.

This rearrangement joins TRBV7-2 to TRBJ1-3; D is possibly TRBD1 (6 bases). Germline V gene data show CDR1 as SGHTA and CDR2 as FQGNSA. The CDR3 extends over 16 amino acids. V dropped 4 bases and J dropped 0 bases, with 13 bases sitting between them. CDR3: CASSWGTGTSGNTIYF. CDR3 in DNA: TGTGCCAGCAGCTGGGGAACAGGGACCTCTGGAAACACCATATATTTT. The variable domain in full, with the rest retrieved from reference TRBV7-2 and TRBJ1-3, is GAGVSQSPSNKVTEKGKDVELRCDPISGHTALYWYRQSLGQGLEFLIYFQGNSAPDKSGLPSDRFSAERTGGSVSTLTIQRTQQEDSAVYLCASSWGTGTSGNTIYFGEGSWLTVV.